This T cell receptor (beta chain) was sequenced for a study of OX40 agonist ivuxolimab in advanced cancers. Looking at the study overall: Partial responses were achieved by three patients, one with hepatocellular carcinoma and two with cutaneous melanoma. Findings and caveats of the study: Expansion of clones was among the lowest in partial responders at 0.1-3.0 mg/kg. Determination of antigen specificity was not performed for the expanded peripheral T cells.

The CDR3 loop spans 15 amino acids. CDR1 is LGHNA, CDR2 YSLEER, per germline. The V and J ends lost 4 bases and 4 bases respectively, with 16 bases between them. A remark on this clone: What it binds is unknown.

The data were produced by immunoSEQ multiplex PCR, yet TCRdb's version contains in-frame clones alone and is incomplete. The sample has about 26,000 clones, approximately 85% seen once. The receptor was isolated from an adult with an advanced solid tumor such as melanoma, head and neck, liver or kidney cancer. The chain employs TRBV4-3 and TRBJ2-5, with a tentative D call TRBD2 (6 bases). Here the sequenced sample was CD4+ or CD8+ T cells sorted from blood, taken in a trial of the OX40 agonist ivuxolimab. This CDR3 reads CASSRLGGEGETQYF. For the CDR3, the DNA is TGCGCCAGCAGCCGGTTGGGCGGGGAAGGAGAGACCCAGTACTTC.